Shown below are 27 T cell receptor beta chains from a single sample sequenced in a study of brain T cells in children with intractable seizures. Time point described: blood from clinic visit 5 months post-surgery; TSC patient then seizure free. Libraries were prepared by immunoSEQ multiplex PCR; TCRdb keeps only in-frame clonotypes and omits some of them. Of hundreds of thousands of clones in the sample, nearly 95% were seen once. Sequences were derived from peripheral blood, sampled less than 6 months after surgery. The receptors stem from a boy under three years old with tuberous sclerosis and intractable seizures.

The J gene is TRBJ2-3, the V gene TRBV9, with D possibly matching TRBD1 (6 bases). V lost 5 bases and J 1 base, leaving 14 bases between the germline ends. The CDR3 covers 15 residues. The V gene's germline CDR1 is SGDLS and CDR2 YYNGEE. CDR3 DNA sequence: TGTGCCAGCAGACCTACAGGGTTCGGCACAGATACGCAGTATTTT. As protein: CASRPTGFGTDTQYF.

This clone occurred once. This chain links TRBV7-9 with TRBJ2-5; D remains ambiguous. Germline lookup yields CDR1 SEHNR and CDR2 FQNEAQ (reference sequence). This CDR3 has 14 amino acids. V lost 1 base and J lost 1, with 7 bases in between. The CDR3 DNA reads TGTGCCAGCAGCTTAGTAACCAGCCAAGAGACCCAGTACTTC. Translated, it gives CASSLVTSQETQYF.

The rearrangement links TRBV9 to TRBJ1-4, with 10 bases that match TRBD1. The CDR3 runs to 14 residues. V dropped 0 bases and J dropped 7; count of bases not matched to a gene: 0. Germline CDR1 and CDR2: SGDLS and YYNGEE. CDR3 sequence: CASSVGTGGEKLFF. The CDR3 DNA follows: TGTGCCAGCAGCGTAGGGACAGGGGGTGAAAAACTGTTTTTT.

V is TRBV11-3 and J is TRBJ2-3; D unclear. The CDR3 is 14 amino acids. CDR1 is SGHNT, CDR2 YENEEA, per germline. The V end lost 0 bases, the J end lost 0 bases, and 4 bases lay between the germline ends. The CDR3 reads CASSLESSTDTQYF. In DNA form, the CDR3 reads TGTGCCAGCAGCTTAGAATCTAGCACAGATACGCAGTATTTT.

This chain connects TRBV2 to TRBJ2-6; D tentatively fits TRBD1 or TRBD2 (6 bases each). The CDR3 sequence is 17 residues long. The germline CDR1 and CDR2 sequences are SNHLY and FYNNEI. Trimming took off 8 bases at V and 3 bases at J, with 20 bases between the two ends. CDR3 sequence: CASVMGGPVYGANVLTF. The DNA for the CDR3 is TGTGCCAGCGTGATGGGGGGCCCGGTGTATGGGGCCAACGTCCTGACTTTC.

Regarding this clone: Other DNA sequences from this sample encode an identical CDR3 as well. This sequence joins TRBV12-3 or TRBV12-4 and TRBJ1-2; no clear D gene. The CDR3 sequence is 12 residues long. The ends were cut back, 5 bases at V and 5 bases at J, with 9 bases in the middle. DNA for the CDR3: TGTGCCAGCAGTCCGACCGGATATGGCTACACCTTC. It yields the protein CASSPTGYGYTF.

The chain combines TRBV29-1 with TRBJ2-1; 7 bases map to TRBD1. This CDR3 spans 15 amino acids. V gave up 5 bases and J gave up 1 base; unmatched junction bases: 8. Germline V CDR1 and CDR2: SQVTM, ANQGSEA. In nucleotides, the CDR3 is TGCAGCGTTAGACAGGGATCCTGGTCCTACAATGAGCAGTTCTTC. This codes for CSVRQGSWSYNEQFF.

V usage is TRBV12-3 or TRBV12-4 and J usage is TRBJ1-5; D gene uncertain. The CDR3 runs 13 residues. V lost 5 bases and J lost 0, with 5 bases in between. For the CDR3, the DNA is TGTGCCAGCAGTCCGTATAGCAATCAGCCCCAGCATTTT. Protein sequence: CASSPYSNQPQHF.

The chain employs TRBV19 and TRBJ2-2; D is ambiguous. The CDR3 covers 15 residues. The germline CDR1 and CDR2 sequences are LNHDA and SQIVND (reference sequence). Trimming left V 2 bases short and J 1 base short, with 8 bases between. CDR3 nucleotides: TGTGCCAGTAGTATACTGTGGGGGAACACCGGGGAGCTGTTTTTT. Translation gives CASSILWGNTGELFF.

The CDR3 DNA follows: TGTGCCAGCAGCGGTCGGGCCCACAACCCCCCTGAGCAGTTCTTC. Amino acids: CASSGRAHNPPEQFF. The V call is TRBV9, the J call TRBJ2-1, with no clear D. CDR1 SGDLS and CDR2 YYNGEE come from the germline V gene. The CDR3 is 15 residues long. V was shortened by 3 bases and J by 9 bases, with 19 bases between the two germline ends.

The rearrangement joins TRBV14 to TRBJ2-7, with D hard to call. V was shortened by 0 bases and J by 9 bases, with 12 bases between the two germline ends. The CDR3 is 13 residues long. Germline V gene sequence: CDR1 SGHDN, CDR2 FVKESK. The CDR3 bases are TGTGCCAGCAGCCAAGATCCGCTTTGGGGGCAGTACTTC. Encoded protein: CASSQDPLWGQYF.

J is TRBJ2-3 and V is TRBV5-4; 12 nucleotides agree with TRBD2. After removal of 2 bases from V and 5 bases from J, the junction contained 6 bases not matched to a gene. The CDR3 spans 16 residues. Germline-derived CDR1 and CDR2 are SGHNT and YYREEE (reference sequence). The CDR3 reads CASSFGLAGSVDTQYF. The CDR3 DNA is TGTGCCAGCAGCTTCGGACTAGCGGGATCCGTAGATACGCAGTATTTT.

The CDR3 sequence is CASDRDIRPWDYGYTF. DNA for the CDR3: TGTGCCAGCGACAGGGACATACGACCTTGGGACTATGGCTACACCTTC. V and J are TRBV7-9 and TRBJ1-2; 7 bases agree with TRBD1. Trimming cost V 8 bases and J 3 bases; bases outside gene matches: 15. Germline V gene sequence: CDR1 SEHNR, CDR2 FQNEAQ (reference sequence). The CDR3 length is 16 residues.

This rearrangement joins TRBV4-1 to TRBJ2-3; tentative D call: TRBD2 (5 bases). The CDR3 spans 17 residues. Germline V gene lookup returns CDR1 MGHRA and CDR2 YSYEKL. With 0 bases removed from V and 2 bases from J, the gap between germline ends came to 15 bases. This CDR3 reads CASSQDYELAVTDTQYF. The CDR3 bases are TGCGCCAGCAGCCAAGATTATGAGCTAGCCGTCACAGATACGCAGTATTTT.

The chain employs TRBV7-3 and TRBJ2-5; D is possibly TRBD1 (6 bases). From germline, CDR1 is SGHTA and CDR2 FQGTGA. Trimming removed 2 bases at V and 2 bases at J, with 12 bases between. This CDR3 comprises 15 residues. CDR3: CASSLEGTLQETQYF. The CDR3 DNA follows: TGTGCCAGCAGCTTAGAAGGGACACTACAAGAGACCCAGTACTTC.

CDR3 in amino acids: CASSVDLRGGYNEQFF. The CDR3 DNA reads TGTGCCAGCAGCGTAGATTTGCGGGGGGGCTACAATGAGCAGTTCTTC. The chain has TRBV9 and TRBJ2-1, with 9 bases that match TRBD2. The trim removed 0 bases at V and 3 bases at J, leaving 4 bases unmatched. Per germline, CDR1 SGDLS and CDR2 YYNGEE. CDR3 length: 16 amino acids.

The J gene is TRBJ2-1, the V gene TRBV7-3, with TRBD1 matching over 7 bases. Germline V gene data show CDR1 as SGHTA and CDR2 as FQGTGA. The CDR3 spans 16 residues. Germline trimming cut 1 base from V and 4 bases from J; bases unmatched to any gene: 7. CDR3 bases: TGTGCCAGCAGCTTAAGCGCCCCAGGGGGTTACAATGAGCAGTTCTTC. It encodes CASSLSAPGGYNEQFF.

The chain employs TRBV15 and TRBJ1-1; no reliable D call. The germline V gene has CDR1 LNHNV and CDR2 YYDKDF (reference sequence). Trimming cost V 11 bases and J 0 bases, with 10 bases left between them. The length of the CDR3 is 12 residues. The CDR3 bases are TGTGCCGTCGGCCGATTGAACACTGAAGCTTTCTTT. It encodes CAVGRLNTEAFF.

The chain couples TRBV28 to TRBJ1-2; 8 bases agree with TRBD1. CDR1 MDHEN and CDR2 SYDVKM come from the germline V gene. Trimming at V came to 6 bases and at J to 4 bases, leaving 10 bases not matched to a gene. This CDR3 region has 15 residues. CDR3 loop: CASSRGQGNSYGYTF. The DNA for the CDR3 is TGTGCCAGCAGCCGCGGACAGGGTAATTCCTATGGCTACACCTTC.

The chain employs TRBV7-2 and TRBJ1-2, with TRBD1 matching 8 bases. Germline assignment: CDR1 SGHTA and CDR2 FQGNSA. The J segment lost 4 bases and the V segment lost 5 bases, leaving 9 bases of the junction unmatched. The CDR3 is made up of 15 amino acids. The CDR3 sequence: CASSMGGQAAYGYTF. The CDR3 DNA reads TGTGCCAGCAGCATGGGGGGACAGGCCGCCTATGGCTACACCTTC. Looking up the rest from reference TRBV7-2 and TRBJ1-2 gives the full variable domain: GAGVSQSPSNKVTEKGKDVELRCDPISGHTALYWYRQSLGQGLEFLIYFQGNSAPDKSGLPSDRFSAERTGGSVSTLTIQRTQQEDSAVYLCASSMGGQAAYGYTFGSGTRLTVV.

This chain uses TRBV7-9 with TRBJ1-1; D may be TRBD1 (5 bases). Germline CDR1 is SEHNR and CDR2 is FQNEAQ (reference sequence). The CDR3 has 15 amino acids. V was pared by 2 bases and J by 5 bases, with 15 bases between. The CDR3 spells CASSLNVGPGTEAFF. The CDR3 DNA follows: TGTGCCAGCAGCTTAAATGTGGGGCCGGGGACTGAAGCTTTCTTT.

This clone was seen once. V and J are TRBV7-9 and TRBJ2-7; D ambiguous. Germline V gene sequence: CDR1 SEHNR, CDR2 FQNEAQ (reference sequence). This CDR3 has 13 amino acids. Trimming pared 4 bases from V and 4 bases from J, leaving 11 bases between. The CDR3 sequence is CASSWQEKYEQYF. For the CDR3, the DNA is TGTGCCAGCAGCTGGCAAGAGAAGTACGAGCAGTACTTC.

The chain recombines TRBV24-1 with TRBJ1-2, with D tentatively TRBD1 (6 bases). There are 14 residues in the CDR3. V lost 0 bases, J lost 3 bases, and 7 bases lay in between. The germline V gene has CDR1 KGHDR and CDR2 SFDVKD. The CDR3 sequence: CATSDLGQHYGYTF. CDR3 sequence (DNA): TGTGCCACCAGTGATTTGGGACAGCACTATGGCTACACCTTC.

This rearrangement joins TRBV6-5 to TRBJ2-7, with TRBD1 identical over 9 bases. Germline assignment: CDR1 MNHEY and CDR2 SVGAGI. The ends lost 6 bases at V and 4 bases at J; junction bases unmatched: 7. The CDR3 runs 14 residues. CDR3 residues: CASRDRDRVYEQYF. As DNA, the CDR3 is TGTGCCAGCAGGGACCGGGACAGGGTTTACGAGCAGTACTTC.

The rearrangement links TRBV7-2 to TRBJ2-5, with D unresolved. There are 12 residues in the CDR3. The germline V gene encodes CDR1 SGHTA and CDR2 FQGNSA. Trimming shortened V by 5 bases and J by 0 bases, and 4 bases separated the two germline ends. The CDR3 protein is CASSRYQETQYF. The CDR3 region has the DNA TGTGCCAGCAGCCGGTACCAAGAGACCCAGTACTTC.

The V gene is TRBV27, the J gene TRBJ2-7; D is ambiguous. V was clipped by 5 bases and J by 3 bases, with 5 bases between them. This CDR3 is 11 amino acids long. CDR1 MNHEY and CDR2 SMNVEV come from the germline V gene (reference sequence). The CDR3 DNA reads TGTGCCAGCAGTCTCCACTACGAGCAGTACTTC. Translated, it gives CASSLHYEQYF.

This sequence joins TRBV5-1 and TRBJ1-4; D not certain. CDR3 length equals 15 residues. Germline-derived CDR1 and CDR2 are SGHRS and YFSETQ. V was trimmed by 2 bases and J by 4 bases, leaving 12 bases between them. The CDR3 spells CASSFSGRGNEKLFF. The CDR3, as DNA: TGCGCCAGCAGCTTCAGTGGCCGAGGTAATGAAAAACTGTTTTTT.